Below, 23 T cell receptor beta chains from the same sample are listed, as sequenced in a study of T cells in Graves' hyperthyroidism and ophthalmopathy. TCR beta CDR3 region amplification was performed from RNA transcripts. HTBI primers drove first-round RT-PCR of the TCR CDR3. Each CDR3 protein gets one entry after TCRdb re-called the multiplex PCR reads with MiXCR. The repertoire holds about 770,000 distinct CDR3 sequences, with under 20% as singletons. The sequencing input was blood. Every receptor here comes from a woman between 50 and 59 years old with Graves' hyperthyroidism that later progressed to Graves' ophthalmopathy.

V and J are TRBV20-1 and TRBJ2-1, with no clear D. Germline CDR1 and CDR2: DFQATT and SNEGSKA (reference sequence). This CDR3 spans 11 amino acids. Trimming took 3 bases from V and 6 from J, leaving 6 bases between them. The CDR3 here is CSASWANEQFF. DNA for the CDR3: TGCAGTGCTAGTTGGGCCAATGAGCAGTTCTTC.

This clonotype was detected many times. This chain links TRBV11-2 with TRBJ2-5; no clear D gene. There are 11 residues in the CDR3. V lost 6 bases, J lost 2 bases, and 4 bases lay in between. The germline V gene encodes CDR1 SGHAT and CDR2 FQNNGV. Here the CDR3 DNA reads TGTGCCAGCAGGGGACAAGAGACCCAGTACTTC. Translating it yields CASRGQETQYF. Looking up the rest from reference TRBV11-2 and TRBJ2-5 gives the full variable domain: EAGVAQSPRYKIIEKRQSVAFWCNPISGHATLYWYQQILGQGPKLLIQFQNNGVVDDSQLPKDRFSAERLKGVDSTLKIQPAKLEDSAVYLCASRGQETQYFGPGTRLLVL.

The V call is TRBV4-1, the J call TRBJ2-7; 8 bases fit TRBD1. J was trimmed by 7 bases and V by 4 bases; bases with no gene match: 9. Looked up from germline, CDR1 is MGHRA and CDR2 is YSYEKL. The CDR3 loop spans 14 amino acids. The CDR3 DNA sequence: TGCGCCAGCAGCCGGGGACAGGACGGAGGGGAGCAGTACTTC. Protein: CASSRGQDGGEQYF.

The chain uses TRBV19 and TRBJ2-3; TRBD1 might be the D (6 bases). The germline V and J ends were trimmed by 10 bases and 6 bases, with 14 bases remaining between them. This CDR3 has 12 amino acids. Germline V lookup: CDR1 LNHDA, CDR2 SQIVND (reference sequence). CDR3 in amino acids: CATKTGGDTQYF. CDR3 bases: TGTGCCACTAAGACAGGCGGGGATACGCAGTATTTT.

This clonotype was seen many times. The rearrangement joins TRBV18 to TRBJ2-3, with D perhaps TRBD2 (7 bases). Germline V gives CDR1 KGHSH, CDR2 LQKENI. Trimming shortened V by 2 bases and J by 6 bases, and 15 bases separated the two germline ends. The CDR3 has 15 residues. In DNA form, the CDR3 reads TGTGCCAGCTCACCAAATGTCCGCGGGGGCGATACGCAGTATTTT. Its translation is CASSPNVRGGDTQYF.

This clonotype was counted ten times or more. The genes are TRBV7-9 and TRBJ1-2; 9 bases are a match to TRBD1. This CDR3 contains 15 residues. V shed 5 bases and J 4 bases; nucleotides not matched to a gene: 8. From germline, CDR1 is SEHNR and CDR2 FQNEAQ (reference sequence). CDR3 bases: TGTGCCAGCAGCCTCAGTACACAGGGGGCCTATGGCTACACCTTC. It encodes CASSLSTQGAYGYTF.

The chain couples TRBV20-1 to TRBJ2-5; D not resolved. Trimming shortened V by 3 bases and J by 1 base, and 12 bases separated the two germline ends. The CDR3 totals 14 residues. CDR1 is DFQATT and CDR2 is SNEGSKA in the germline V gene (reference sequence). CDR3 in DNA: TGCAGTGCTAGTAGGGATCCAACCCAAGAGACCCAGTACTTC. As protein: CSASRDPTQETQYF.

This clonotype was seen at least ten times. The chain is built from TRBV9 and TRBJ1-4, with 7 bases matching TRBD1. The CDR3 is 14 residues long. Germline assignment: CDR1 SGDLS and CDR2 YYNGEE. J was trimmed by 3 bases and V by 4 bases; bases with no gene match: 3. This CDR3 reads CASSRQGANEKLFF. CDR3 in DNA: TGTGCCAGCAGCAGACAGGGAGCTAATGAAAAACTGTTTTTT.

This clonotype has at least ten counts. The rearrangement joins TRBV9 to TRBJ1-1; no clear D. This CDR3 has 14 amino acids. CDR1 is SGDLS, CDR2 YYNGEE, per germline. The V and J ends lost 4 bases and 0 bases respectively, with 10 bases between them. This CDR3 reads CASSLNNLNTEAFF. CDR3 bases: TGTGCCAGCAGCCTCAACAACTTGAACACTGAAGCTTTCTTT.

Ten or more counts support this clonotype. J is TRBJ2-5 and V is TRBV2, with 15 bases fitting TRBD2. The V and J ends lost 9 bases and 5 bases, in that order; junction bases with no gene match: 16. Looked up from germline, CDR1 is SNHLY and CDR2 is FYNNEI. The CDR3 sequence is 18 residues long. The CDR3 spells CARITWRTSGGAEETQYF. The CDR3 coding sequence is TGTGCCAGAATAACCTGGCGGACTAGCGGGGGGGCCGAGGAGACCCAGTACTTC.

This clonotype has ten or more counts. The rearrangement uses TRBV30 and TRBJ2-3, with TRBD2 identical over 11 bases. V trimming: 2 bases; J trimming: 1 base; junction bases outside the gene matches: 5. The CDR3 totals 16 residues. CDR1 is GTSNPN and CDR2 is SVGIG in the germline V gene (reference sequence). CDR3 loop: CAWSNPTSGGTDTQYF. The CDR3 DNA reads TGTGCCTGGAGTAACCCGACTAGCGGGGGCACAGATACGCAGTATTTT.

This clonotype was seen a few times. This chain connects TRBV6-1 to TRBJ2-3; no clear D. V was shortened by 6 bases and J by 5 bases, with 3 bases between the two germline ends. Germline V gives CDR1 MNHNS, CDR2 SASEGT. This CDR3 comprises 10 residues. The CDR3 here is CASRKDTQYF. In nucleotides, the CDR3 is TGTGCCAGCAGGAAAGATACGCAGTATTTT.

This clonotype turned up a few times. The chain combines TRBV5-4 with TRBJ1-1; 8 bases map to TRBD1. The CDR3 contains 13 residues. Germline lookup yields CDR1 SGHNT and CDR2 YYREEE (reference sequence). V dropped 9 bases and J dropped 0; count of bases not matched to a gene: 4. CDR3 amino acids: CATRDRMNTEAFF. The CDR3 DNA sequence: TGTGCCACCCGGGACAGGATGAACACTGAAGCTTTCTTT.

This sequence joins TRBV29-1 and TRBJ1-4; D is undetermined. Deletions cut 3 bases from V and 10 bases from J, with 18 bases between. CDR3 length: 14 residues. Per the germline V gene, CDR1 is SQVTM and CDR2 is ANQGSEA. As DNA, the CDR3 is TGCAGCGTTGAGGCATTAAGGGAGGTTGGAAAACTGTTTTTT. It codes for CSVEALREVGKLFF.

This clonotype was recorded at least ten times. The CDR3 is CAWRRGGYGYTF. The CDR3 DNA reads as TGTGCCTGGAGACGAGGGGGCTACGGCTACACCTTC. V is TRBV30 and J is TRBJ1-2, with 7 bases that match TRBD1. This CDR3 is built from 12 residues. V lost 3 bases to trimming and J lost 8 bases; unmatched junction nucleotides: 6. The germline V gene has CDR1 GTSNPN and CDR2 SVGIG (reference sequence).

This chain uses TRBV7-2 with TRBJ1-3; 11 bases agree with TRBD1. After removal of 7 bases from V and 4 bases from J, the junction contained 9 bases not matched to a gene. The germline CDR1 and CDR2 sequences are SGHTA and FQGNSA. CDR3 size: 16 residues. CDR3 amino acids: CASTLPDRGPGNTIYF. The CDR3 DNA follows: TGTGCCAGCACCCTACCGGACAGGGGGCCCGGAAACACCATATATTTT. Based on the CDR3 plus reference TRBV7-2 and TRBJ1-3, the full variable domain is GAGVSQSPSNKVTEKGKDVELRCDPISGHTALYWYRQSLGQGLEFLIYFQGNSAPDKSGLPSDRFSAERTGGSVSTLTIQRTQQEDSAVYLCASTLPDRGPGNTIYFGEGSWLTVV.

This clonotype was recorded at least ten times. The chain's CDR3 is CASSADRGDGYTF. The CDR3 DNA follows: TGTGCCAGCAGCGCAGACAGGGGTGATGGCTACACCTTC. This chain links TRBV9 with TRBJ1-2; 8 nucleotides match TRBD1. The CDR3 totals 13 residues. CDR1 is SGDLS and CDR2 is YYNGEE in the germline V gene. Trimming cost V 3 bases and J 6 bases; bases outside gene matches: 4.

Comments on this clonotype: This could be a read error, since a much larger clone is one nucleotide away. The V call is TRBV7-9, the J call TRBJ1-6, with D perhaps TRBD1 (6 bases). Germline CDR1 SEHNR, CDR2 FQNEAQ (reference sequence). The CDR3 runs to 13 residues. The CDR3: CASRSRQDSLLHF. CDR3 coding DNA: TGTGCCAGCAGGTCCCGACAGGATTCACTCCTCCACTTT.

DNA of the CDR3: TGTGCCACCAGCAGAGATCACCGCGGGGATGAGCAGTTCTTC. This codes for CATSRDHRGDEQFF. J is TRBJ2-1 and V is TRBV15, with D perhaps matching TRBD2 (6 bases). CDR1 and CDR2 from the germline V gene are LNHNV and YYDKDF (reference sequence). This CDR3 spans 14 amino acids. V was pared by 0 bases and J by 8 bases, with 11 bases between.

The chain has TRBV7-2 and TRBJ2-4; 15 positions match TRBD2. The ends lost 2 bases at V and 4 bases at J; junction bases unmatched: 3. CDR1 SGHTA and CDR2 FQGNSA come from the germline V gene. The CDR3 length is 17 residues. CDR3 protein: CASSLFGTSGGKNIQYF. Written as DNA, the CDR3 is TGTGCCAGCAGCTTATTTGGGACTAGCGGGGGGAAAAACATTCAGTACTTC. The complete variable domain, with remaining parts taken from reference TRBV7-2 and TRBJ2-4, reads GAGVSQSPSNKVTEKGKDVELRCDPISGHTALYWYRQSLGQGLEFLIYFQGNSAPDKSGLPSDRFSAERTGGSVSTLTIQRTQQEDSAVYLCASSLFGTSGGKNIQYFGAGTRLSVL.

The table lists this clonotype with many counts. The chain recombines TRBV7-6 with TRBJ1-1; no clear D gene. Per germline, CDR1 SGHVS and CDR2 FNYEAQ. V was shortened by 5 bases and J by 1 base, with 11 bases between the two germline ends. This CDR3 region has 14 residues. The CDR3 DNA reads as TGTGCCAGCAGCCCAGTCGAGGGGAACACTGAAGCTTTCTTT. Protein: CASSPVEGNTEAFF.

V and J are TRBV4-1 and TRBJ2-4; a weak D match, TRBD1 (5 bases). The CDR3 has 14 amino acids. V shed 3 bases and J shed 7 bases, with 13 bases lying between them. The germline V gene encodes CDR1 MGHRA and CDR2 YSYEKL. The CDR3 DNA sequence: TGCGCCAGCAGCCAGGGGCCAGATGGGAACATTCAGTACTTC. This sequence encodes CASSQGPDGNIQYF.

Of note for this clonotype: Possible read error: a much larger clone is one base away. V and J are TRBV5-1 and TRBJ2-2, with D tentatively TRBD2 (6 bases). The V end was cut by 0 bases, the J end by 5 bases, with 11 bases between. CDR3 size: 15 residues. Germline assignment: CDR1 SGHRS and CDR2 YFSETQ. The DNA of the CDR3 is TGCGCCAGCAGCTTGGGATATAGCGGTACCGGGGAGCTGTTTTTT. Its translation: CASSLGYSGTGELFF.